These T cell receptor beta chains were read from a single sample in a study of OX40 agonist ivuxolimab in advanced cancers. Sequencing was performed with immunoSEQ multiplex PCR; in TCRdb, only in-frame clones are kept and a portion is missing. The profile shows roughly 59,000 clones, around 90% of them singletons. Sequenced material: CD4+ or CD8+ T cells sorted from blood, taken in a trial of the OX40 agonist ivuxolimab. These receptors all stem from an adult with an advanced solid tumor such as melanoma, head and neck, liver or kidney cancer. Each CDR3 is given with its conserved first and last residue. D genes are given only for firm matches. Not every row has a clone size; where given, it reads once, few, many or a size class.

j_call clone_size d_call v_call cdr3_aa cdr3_nt
TRBJ1-6 - - TRBV11-3 CASSLSSRGGPNSPLHF TGTGCCAGCAGCTTATCCTCCAGAGGCGGCCCCAATTCACCCCTCCACTTT
TRBJ1-1 - TRBD1 TRBV6-1 CASRSTGANTEAFF TGTGCCAGCAGATCAACAGGGGCAAACACTGAAGCTTTCTTT
TRBJ2-2 few - TRBV18 CASSVGPPRVTGELFF TGTGCCAGCTCAGTCGGACCTCCACGGGTCACCGGGGAGCTGTTTTTT
TRBJ1-4 once - TRBV7-2 CASSSYRVNPNEKLFF TGTGCCAGCAGCTCCTACAGGGTAAACCCAAATGAAAAACTGTTTTTT
TRBJ2-7 - TRBD1 TRBV6-1 CASPPGQGAHEQYF TGTGCCTCCCCCCCGGGACAGGGGGCCCACGAGCAGTACTTC
TRBJ1-2 once TRBD1 TRBV6-1 CASSEAFRTGYGYTF TGTGCCAGCAGTGAAGCGTTCCGGACAGGCTATGGCTACACCTTC
TRBJ2-1 - - TRBV9 CASSTRTKLGASSSYNEQFF TGTGCCAGCAGCACCCGGACTAAGCTCGGGGCCTCGAGCTCCTACAATGAGCAGTTCTTC
TRBJ1-1 - - TRBV18 CASSPPTGNTEAFF TGTGCCAGCTCACCACCTACGGGGAACACTGAAGCTTTCTTT
TRBJ1-1 - - TRBV7-6 CASSLWQGVAFF TGTGCCAGCAGCTTGTGGCAGGGAGTAGCTTTCTTT
TRBJ2-6 - - TRBV4-3 CASSQDGGRTLSGANVLTF TGCGCCAGCAGCCAAGATGGTGGACGGACTCTCTCTGGGGCCAACGTCCTGACTTTC
TRBJ1-2 once TRBD1 TRBV6-5 CASSYQQGAAGYTF TGTGCCAGCAGTTACCAACAGGGGGCAGCGGGCTACACCTTC
TRBJ2-1 - - TRBV11-3 CASSSEVNSYNEQFF TGTGCCAGCAGTAGTGAAGTAAACTCCTACAATGAGCAGTTCTTC
TRBJ1-5 - TRBD1 TRBV5-5 CASSLRDRDGNQPQHF TGTGCCAGCAGCCTGAGAGACAGGGACGGCAATCAGCCCCAGCATTTT
TRBJ1-3 - - TRBV11-2 CASSSTGSGNTIYF TGTGCCAGCAGCTCGACAGGTTCTGGAAACACCATATATTTT
TRBJ2-7 - - TRBV30 CAWNQGGTYEQYF TGTGCCTGGAATCAGGGGGGGACGTACGAGCAGTACTTC
TRBJ2-7 - - TRBV25-1 CASSEREQAYEQYF TGTGCCAGCAGTGAACGAGAGCAGGCCTACGAGCAGTACTTC
TRBJ1-5 few - TRBV6-5 CASSLTGNQPQHF TGTGCCAGCAGTTTAACAGGGAATCAGCCCCAGCATTTT
TRBJ2-7 - TRBD1 TRBV2 CASSEFQGANSEQYF TGTGCCAGCAGTGAATTTCAGGGGGCAAACAGCGAGCAGTACTTC
TRBJ2-2 once - TRBV20-1 CSASLYGELFF TGCAGTGCCAGCCTTTACGGGGAGCTGTTTTTT
TRBJ2-7 - - TRBV9 CASSPSPGLGAHEQYF TGTGCCAGCAGCCCTTCTCCGGGACTGGGGGCCCACGAGCAGTACTTC
TRBJ2-3 - TRBD2 TRBV5-1 CASSPGLAGVTSTDTQYF TGCGCCAGCAGCCCGGGACTAGCGGGGGTAACTAGCACAGATACGCAGTATTTT
TRBJ1-3 - - TRBV7-8 CASSRPDSGNTIYF TGTGCCAGCAGCCGCCCTGATTCTGGAAACACCATATATTTT
TRBJ2-1 - - TRBV21-1 CASVRQGKNEQFF TGTGCCAGCGTTAGACAGGGGAAGAATGAGCAGTTCTTC
TRBJ2-3 - TRBD2 TRBV5-1 CASSLERGGAVDTQYF TGCGCCAGCAGCTTGGAACGCGGGGGGGCCGTAGATACGCAGTATTTT
TRBJ1-1 - - TRBV19 CASSAKNRYTEAFF TGTGCCAGTAGTGCGAAGAACCGGTACACTGAAGCTTTCTTT
TRBJ2-7 - - TRBV10-3 CAISESFGYEQYF TGTGCCATCAGTGAGTCGTTCGGATACGAGCAGTACTTC
TRBJ1-1 - - TRBV6-5 CASSYSMGNTEAFF TGTGCCAGCAGTTACTCGATGGGAAACACTGAAGCTTTCTTT
TRBJ1-1 - - TRBV11-3 CASAKNGHTEAFF TGTGCCAGCGCAAAAAACGGGCACACTGAAGCTTTCTTT
TRBJ2-1 - TRBD1 TRBV6-5 CASSPRTGMVQFF TGTGCCAGCAGTCCTCGGACAGGGATGGTGCAGTTCTTC
TRBJ2-1 few - TRBV4-1 CASSQRVTGIGVNEQFF TGCGCCAGCAGCCAGAGAGTAACAGGGATCGGTGTCAATGAGCAGTTCTTC
TRBJ2-1 - TRBD2 TRBV7-2 CASSLGSGGGYNEQFF TGTGCCAGCAGCTTAGGAAGTGGCGGGGGGTACAATGAGCAGTTCTTC
TRBJ1-3 - - TRBV30 CVWSTDRGNTIYF TGTGTCTGGAGTACCGACAGGGGAAACACCATATATTTT
TRBJ2-7 - - TRBV11-2 CASSFSSQTGGSYEQYF TGTGCCAGCAGTTTTTCCTCACAAACCGGGGGTTCCTACGAGCAGTACTTC
TRBJ1-3 - - TRBV9 CASSVVSGRTGNTIYF TGTGCCAGCAGCGTAGTGTCGGGTCGCACTGGAAACACCATATATTTT